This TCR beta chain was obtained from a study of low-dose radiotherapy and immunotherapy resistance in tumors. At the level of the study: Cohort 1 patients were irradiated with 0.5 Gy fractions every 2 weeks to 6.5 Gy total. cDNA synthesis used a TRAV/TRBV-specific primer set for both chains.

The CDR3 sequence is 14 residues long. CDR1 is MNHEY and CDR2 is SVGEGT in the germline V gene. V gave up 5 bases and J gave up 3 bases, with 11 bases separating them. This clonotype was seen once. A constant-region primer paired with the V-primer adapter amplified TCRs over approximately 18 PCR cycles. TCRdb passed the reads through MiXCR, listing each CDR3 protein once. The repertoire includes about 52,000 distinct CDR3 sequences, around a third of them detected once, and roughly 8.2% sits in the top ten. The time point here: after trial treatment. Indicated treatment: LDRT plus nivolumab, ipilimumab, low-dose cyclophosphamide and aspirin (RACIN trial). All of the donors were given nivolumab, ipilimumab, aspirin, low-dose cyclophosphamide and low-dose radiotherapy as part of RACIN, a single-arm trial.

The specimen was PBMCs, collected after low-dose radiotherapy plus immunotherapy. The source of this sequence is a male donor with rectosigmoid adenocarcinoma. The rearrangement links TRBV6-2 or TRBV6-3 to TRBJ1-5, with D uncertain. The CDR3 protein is CASSNDRFNQPQHF. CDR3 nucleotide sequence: TGTGCCAGCAGTAACGACCGATTCAATCAGCCCCAGCATTTT.